The 20 T cell receptor beta chains in this list originate from one sample, sequenced in a study of post-analysis software for immune sequencing data. Their specific antigens are unknown. Study-wide results and caveats: With TRBV5-6, TRBV5-1 and TRBV20-1 included, five TRBV segments were more frequent in patients than in controls.

Unique-molecular-identifier-tagged TCR beta cDNA libraries were used. TCRdb reprocessed the PCR reads via MiXCR and lists one record per CDR3 protein. Counted here are 450,000 or so distinct CDR3 sequences, less than 45% occurring once; the ten biggest clones make up around 10%. Sample: blood. The receptors here all came from a girl aged 10-17 years with multiple sclerosis.

This clonotype appeared once. This chain links TRBV20-1 with TRBJ2-7, with 7 nucleotides matching TRBD2. The CDR3 loop spans 14 amino acids. Trimming took 1 base from V and 7 from J; bases not matched to a gene: 10. Per germline, CDR1 DFQATT and CDR2 SNEGSKA (reference sequence). CDR3 residues: CSARVPGGPREQYF. CDR3 coding DNA: TGCAGTGCTAGAGTCCCGGGAGGCCCTCGGGAGCAGTACTTC.

The V and J genes are TRBV29-1 and TRBJ1-1; D is perhaps TRBD1 (5 bases). Trimming stripped 2 bases from V and 0 bases from J, with 10 bases between. This CDR3 comprises 14 residues. The germline V gene encodes CDR1 SQVTM and CDR2 ANQGSEA. The chain's CDR3 is CSVERGSLNTEAFF. CDR3 coding DNA: TGCAGCGTTGAAAGGGGTAGCCTGAACACTGAAGCTTTCTTT. The full variable domain, in which reference TRBV29-1 and TRBJ1-1 provide the parts outside the CDR3, is SAVISQKPSRDICQRGTSLTIQCQVDSQVTMMFWYRQQPGQSLTLIATANQGSEATYESGFVIDKFPISRPNLTFSTLTVSNMSPEDSSIYLCSVERGSLNTEAFFGQGTRLTVV.

This chain uses TRBV28 with TRBJ2-1; 9 bases are a match to TRBD2. The V gene end was trimmed by 5 bases and the J gene end by 8 bases; junction bases not matched to a gene: 4. CDR3 length: 13 amino acids. Looked up from germline, CDR1 is MDHEN and CDR2 is SYDVKM. The CDR3 protein is CASSGLATDEQFF. Here the CDR3 DNA reads TGTGCCAGCAGTGGACTAGCGACGGATGAGCAGTTCTTC.

The chain uses TRBV6-5 and TRBJ2-5; D not certain. Per the germline V gene, CDR1 is MNHEY and CDR2 is SVGAGI. Deletions cut 0 bases from V and 11 bases from J, with 22 bases between. The CDR3 has 16 amino acids. CDR3 in DNA: TGTGCCAGCAGTTACTCGAGTAGACATGGGGTCCTAGAGCAGTACTTC. Amino acid sequence: CASSYSSRHGVLEQYF.

This CDR3 is CASSRAGRYNEQFF. The CDR3 nucleotides are TGTGCCAGCAGTCGAGCGGGGCGGTACAATGAGCAGTTCTTC. V is TRBV14 and J is TRBJ2-1, with TRBD2 matching over 7 bases. The ends lost 6 bases at V and 4 bases at J; junction bases unmatched: 6. Germline loops: CDR1 SGHDN, CDR2 FVKESK. The CDR3 spans 14 residues.

This clonotype was seen more than once but under ten times. The chain links TRBV10-3 to TRBJ2-7, with a weak D call TRBD1 (5 bases). CDR3 length: 13 residues. Germline V gene lookup returns CDR1 ENHRY and CDR2 SYGVKD. Trimming pared 2 bases from V and 3 bases from J, leaving 8 bases between. The CDR3 protein is CAISEAGHYEQYF. DNA for the CDR3: TGTGCCATCAGTGAGGCAGGGCACTACGAGCAGTACTTC.

The chain combines TRBV29-1 with TRBJ2-7; no reliable D call. Germline CDR1 reads SQVTM; CDR2 reads ANQGSEA. The CDR3 is 13 amino acids. Trimming pared 3 bases from V and 2 bases from J, leaving 11 bases between. Here the CDR3 reads CSVEAGVTYEQYF. CDR3 in DNA: TGCAGCGTTGAGGCTGGGGTGACCTACGAGCAGTACTTC.

This chain joins TRBV20-1 and TRBJ2-5; TRBD1 matches 8 bases. The V and J ends lost 0 bases and 2 bases, in that order; junction bases with no gene match: 8. The CDR3 runs 16 residues. Germline V lookup: CDR1 DFQATT, CDR2 SNEGSKA (reference sequence). The DNA of the CDR3 is TGCAGTGCTAGAGAGGCGCGCAGGGGGCCACAAGAGACCCAGTACTTC. Translating it yields CSAREARRGPQETQYF.

The rearrangement joins TRBV5-1 to TRBJ1-2; tentatively, D is TRBD1 (5 bases). In germline, CDR1 is SGHRS, CDR2 YFSETQ. The CDR3 runs 14 residues. V lost 1 base and J 7 bases, leaving 14 bases between the germline ends. The CDR3 DNA is TGCGCCAGCAGCTTGATAACAGGCGCTAGTGGCTACACCTTC. The encoded protein is CASSLITGASGYTF. The complete variable domain, with remaining parts taken from reference TRBV5-1 and TRBJ1-2, reads KAGVTQTPRYLIKTRGQQVTLSCSPISGHRSVSWYQQTPGQGLQFLFEYFSETQRNKGNFPGRFSGRQFSNSRSEMNVSTLELGDSALYLCASSLITGASGYTFGSGTRLTVV.

This clonotype has just a few counts. The chain combines TRBV7-2 with TRBJ1-6; no firm D call. With 1 base removed from V and 7 bases from J, the gap between germline ends came to 11 bases. This CDR3 has 15 residues. The V gene's germline CDR1 is SGHTA and CDR2 FQGNSA. CDR3 residues: CASSLGPHRNSPLHF. Here the CDR3 DNA reads TGTGCCAGCAGCTTAGGGCCTCATCGGAATTCACCCCTCCACTTT.

This clonotype has more than one count but fewer than ten. The chain couples TRBV28 to TRBJ2-1, with D unclear. Germline V gene lookup returns CDR1 MDHEN and CDR2 SYDVKM. The CDR3 is 13 amino acids. The V gene lost 2 bases and the J gene lost 9 bases, with 11 bases spanning the gap. CDR3 sequence (DNA): TGTGCCAGCAGTTTAAATTCCCTAGGTGAGCAGTTCTTC. The encoded protein is CASSLNSLGEQFF.

This clonotype was picked up a small number of times. The J gene is TRBJ2-3, the V gene TRBV5-1; D gene ambiguous. The CDR3 runs 14 residues. The germline V gene encodes CDR1 SGHRS and CDR2 YFSETQ. Trimming shortened V by 1 base and J by 2 bases, and 8 bases separated the two germline ends. The CDR3 sequence: CASSLFNPTDTQYF. The CDR3 DNA reads as TGCGCCAGCAGCTTGTTTAATCCCACAGATACGCAGTATTTT.

This chain links TRBV20-1 with TRBJ2-3, with D possibly TRBD1 on 6 matching bases. The V end was cut by 4 bases, the J end by 6 bases, with 20 bases between. Germline values: CDR1 DFQATT, CDR2 SNEGSKA (reference sequence). This CDR3 spans 15 amino acids. CDR3 residues: CSAIGGERGFDTQYF. CDR3 nucleotide sequence: TGCAGTGCTATAGGGGGAGAGAGGGGCTTTGATACGCAGTATTTT.

V is TRBV20-1 and J is TRBJ2-7; TRBD1 aligns across 9 bases. V shed 0 bases, J shed 3 bases, and the junction held 6 bases outside the gene matches. The CDR3 consists of 15 residues. In germline, CDR1 is DFQATT, CDR2 SNEGSKA (reference sequence). CDR3 sequence: CSARDGGQGNYEQYF. In DNA form, the CDR3 reads TGCAGTGCTAGAGACGGTGGACAGGGGAACTACGAGCAGTACTTC.

The V gene is TRBV7-2, the J gene TRBJ2-5; 9 bases are a match to TRBD2. Trimming removed 0 bases from V and 6 bases from J; junction bases left unmatched: 5. Germline CDR1 SGHTA, CDR2 FQGNSA. The length of the CDR3 is 15 residues. The CDR3 DNA reads TGTGCCAGCAGCTTAGCGGCGGGGGGGCCTCAGACCCAGTACTTC. Translated, it gives CASSLAAGGPQTQYF.

This clonotype turned up a few times. V is TRBV20-1 and J is TRBJ2-1; D not certain. Germline values: CDR1 DFQATT, CDR2 SNEGSKA (reference sequence). V lost 6 bases, J lost 0 bases, and 9 bases lay in between. The CDR3 consists of 13 residues. The CDR3 spells CSASKSSYNEQFF. The CDR3 DNA is TGCAGTGCCAGCAAGAGCTCCTACAATGAGCAGTTCTTC.

V gene TRBV20-1 combines with J gene TRBJ2-2, with a possible D match to TRBD1 (6 bases). This CDR3 spans 15 amino acids. Germline loops: CDR1 DFQATT, CDR2 SNEGSKA (reference sequence). V was pared by 6 bases and J by 2 bases, with 16 bases between. The CDR3 sequence: CSAQGWSYNTGELFF. For the CDR3, the DNA is TGCAGTGCCCAGGGGTGGAGCTACAACACCGGGGAGCTGTTTTTT.

The gene calls are TRBV20-1 and TRBJ2-7; 10 nucleotides match TRBD2. This CDR3 region has 15 residues. Germline V gene sequence: CDR1 DFQATT, CDR2 SNEGSKA (reference sequence). V lost 3 bases, J lost 4 bases, and 9 bases stayed unmatched. This CDR3 is CSASGLAGVRYEQYF. The CDR3 bases are TGCAGTGCTAGCGGCCTAGCGGGAGTTCGGTACGAGCAGTACTTC.

This clonotype was observed a few times. One end of the junction does not line up with germline, which may come from a read error. The genes are TRBV5-1 and TRBJ1-2, with D perhaps TRBD1 (5 bases). This CDR3 contains 13 residues. Germline V lookup: CDR1 SGHRS, CDR2 YFSETQ. This chain's CDR3 is CASRQDGYYGYTF. DNA of the CDR3: TGCGCCAGCAGACAGGACGGATACTATGGTTACACCTTC.

The V gene is TRBV28, the J gene TRBJ1-5, with D uncertain. This CDR3 has 15 amino acids. V was pared by 6 bases and J by 0 bases, with 12 bases between. Germline CDR1 reads MDHEN; CDR2 reads SYDVKM. The CDR3 DNA is TGTGCCAGCAGAAGGACCAAGTATAGCAATCAGCCCCAGCATTTT. Translating it yields CASRRTKYSNQPQHF.